Each of the 9 T cell receptor beta chains below was sequenced from the same sample in a study of T cell responses to AZD1222 COVID-19 vaccine. Assay: immunoSEQ multiplex PCR; the TCRdb copy retains only in-frame clones and omits some. In the table there are some 150,000 clones, roughly 87% of which are singletons. This specimen was peripheral blood, taken 28 days after the second AZD1222 dose. All receptors come from an adult who received the AZD1222 COVID-19 vaccine.

J is TRBJ1-2 and V is TRBV5-1; D not certain. Germline values: CDR1 SGHRS, CDR2 YFSETQ. V lost 1 base and J lost 3, with 13 bases in between. The CDR3 has 15 residues. CDR3 coding DNA: TGCGCCAGCAGCTTGTTGACCTTAGGAGACTATGGCTACACCTTC. It yields the protein CASSLLTLGDYGYTF.

This chain joins TRBV28 and TRBJ2-7; maybe TRBD2 (6 bases). CDR1 is MDHEN and CDR2 is SYDVKM in the germline V gene. V was cut by 8 bases and J by 7 bases, with 18 bases left in between. This CDR3 region has 13 residues. CDR3 loop: CASWSAGWGEQYF. CDR3 bases: TGTGCCAGCTGGTCGGCGGGGTGGGGAGAGCAGTACTTC.

The chain employs TRBV6-2 or TRBV6-3 and TRBJ1-1; D remains unclear. The CDR3 has 15 amino acids. CDR1 is MNHEY, CDR2 SVGEGT, per germline. Trimming left V 0 bases short and J 0 bases short, with 8 bases between. The CDR3 here is CASSYSFAMNTEAFF. The DNA of the CDR3 is TGTGCCAGCAGTTACTCGTTCGCCATGAACACTGAAGCTTTCTTT.

Note on this clone: The sample holds other DNA sequences that translate to the same CDR3. The rearrangement joins TRBV11-2 to TRBJ1-1, with D hard to call. The V gene's germline CDR1 is SGHAT and CDR2 FQNNGV. The CDR3 has 13 residues. V was shortened by 3 bases and J by 0 bases, with 5 bases between the two germline ends. The CDR3 is CASSLGMNTEAFF. The CDR3 DNA reads as TGTGCCAGCAGCTTGGGCATGAACACTGAAGCTTTCTTT.

This chain links TRBV10-2 with TRBJ2-7, with 8 bases identical to TRBD2. The CDR3 runs to 14 residues. Looked up from germline, CDR1 is WSHSY and CDR2 is SAAADI. The V and J ends lost 2 bases and 4 bases, in that order; junction bases with no gene match: 4. DNA of the CDR3: TGCGCCAGCAGTGAGCAACTAGCGGCGTACGAGCAGTACTTC. Translation gives CASSEQLAAYEQYF.

The rearrangement uses TRBV6-5 and TRBJ1-1; TRBD1 agrees at 7 bases. Trimming removed 4 bases from V and 1 base from J; junction bases left unmatched: 3. In germline, CDR1 is MNHEY, CDR2 SVGAGI. The CDR3 has 14 residues. CDR3: CASSFQGENTEAFF. CDR3 nucleotide sequence: TGTGCCAGCAGTTTTCAGGGGGAGAACACTGAAGCTTTCTTT.

The V and J genes are TRBV29-1 and TRBJ1-1; weak D call: TRBD1 (6 bases). V gave up 7 bases and J gave up 0 bases, with 21 bases separating them. CDR3 length equals 16 residues. The germline gives CDR1 SQVTM, CDR2 ANQGSEA. The CDR3 sequence is CSGKPPRGALNTEAFF. The CDR3 DNA is TGCAGCGGGAAACCTCCGAGGGGGGCTCTGAACACTGAAGCTTTCTTT.

The gene calls are TRBV7-2 and TRBJ2-5; no clear D. Trimming took off 4 bases at V and 3 bases at J, with 9 bases between the two ends. The CDR3 spans 13 residues. Germline loops: CDR1 SGHTA, CDR2 FQGNSA. CDR3 coding DNA: TGTGCCAGCAGCTCCCGAGCAGAAGAGACCCAGTACTTC. Translation gives CASSSRAEETQYF.

The V call is TRBV12-3 or TRBV12-4, the J call TRBJ1-5, with D possibly TRBD1 on 5 matching bases. This CDR3 has 13 residues. V lost 5 bases and J 9 bases, leaving 14 bases between the germline ends. The chain's CDR3 is CASSLGSGGPQHF. The CDR3, as DNA: TGTGCCAGCAGTCTCGGGTCTGGGGGGCCCCAGCATTTT.